This T cell receptor beta chain is from a study of CD8 T cells in ankylosing spondylitis. Points from the study as a whole: Ankylosing spondylitis blood appeared to be characterized by a TCR beta motif of roughly eight highly homologous variants. Past studies reported some motif variants in reactive arthritis synovial fluid and blood. Peripheral blood samples showed relatively rare disease-linked clones, and these clones were CD8+.

Trimming took off 6 bases at V and 0 bases at J, with 11 bases between the two ends. The CDR3 is 13 amino acids. Germline lookup yields CDR1 SQVTM and CDR2 ANQGSEA. Generation of TCR beta libraries employed quantitative 5'-RACE incorporating molecular barcodes. MiXCR, run by TCRdb on the 5' RACE reads, gives a single entry per CDR3 protein. The sample yields just over 300,000 distinct CDR3 sequences, roughly 20% seen once. A note on this clonotype: Its target is not known.

The chain has TRBV29-1 and TRBJ1-1; TRBD1 is a possible D gene (5 bases). The source material was blood, either unsorted or a sorted T cell fraction (not recorded which). The receptor was isolated from a female donor with ankylosing spondylitis or in good health (not recorded which). The CDR3 protein is CSVSGRMNTEAFF. In DNA form, the CDR3 reads TGCAGCGTGTCGGGACGCATGAACACTGAAGCTTTCTTT.